Sequencing of this TCR beta chain was carried out in a study of cytomegalovirus exposure and HLA in healthy donors. The sample holds a few counts of this clone. J lost 7 bases, V lost 5 bases, and 7 bases had no gene match. The CDR3 runs to 15 residues. The germline CDR1 and CDR2 sequences are SGHTA and FQGNSA. It was with 60 Vbeta and 13 Jbeta primers that the PCR ran. Only in-frame clones appear in the TCRdb table, and some are missing; sequencing was by immunoSEQ multiplex PCR. The data contain 110,000 to 150,000 clones, 78% of them seen just once; the ten biggest clones take up 2.5% to 3.5%. The sequence came from a male donor in good health and CMV-seronegative. Material: PBMCs. The rearrangement joins TRBV7-2 to TRBJ1-5; the match to TRBD1 covers 11 bases. Here the CDR3 DNA reads TGTGCCAGCAGCCGGACAGGGGGCGTCAGGCAGCCCCAGCATTTT. Its translation: CASSRTGGVRQPQHF.